The 15 T cell receptor beta chains below were found in one sample sequenced in a study of control samples from healthy donors and cancer patients. Produced via immunoSEQ multiplex PCR; TCRdb's table is partial and in-frame only. This sample has about 190,000 clones, with around 90% found just once. What was sequenced was blood. These receptors were taken from a man in his thirties or forties in good health.

The chain recombines TRBV3-1 (or the pseudogene TRBV3-2) with TRBJ1-1; D not resolved. Germline values: CDR1 LGHDT, CDR2 YNNKEL (reference sequence). V was cut by 0 bases and J by 3 bases, with 26 bases left in between. The CDR3 is 20 residues long. CDR3 nucleotide sequence: TGTGCCAGCAGCCAAGAGTTTGTATTAGGTCCTTATCGGTGGGACACTGAAGCTTTCTTT. It encodes CASSQEFVLGPYRWDTEAFF.

The rearrangement links TRBV6-5 to TRBJ2-7, with 11 bases matching TRBD1. CDR1 and CDR2 (germline): MNHEY, SVGAGI. The trim removed 6 bases at V and 2 bases at J, leaving 6 bases unmatched. The CDR3 runs 15 residues. This CDR3 is CASRTRDRGTYEQYF. CDR3 sequence (DNA): TGTGCCAGCAGAACCCGGGACAGGGGGACCTACGAGCAGTACTTC.

V and J are TRBV25-1 and TRBJ2-3, with 13 bases lining up with TRBD2. The CDR3 length is 15 residues. V was clipped by 4 bases and J by 7 bases; unmatched bases: 5. CDR1 MGHDK and CDR2 SYGVNS come from the germline V gene. CDR3 coding DNA: TGTGCCAGCAGTGCACTAGCGGGGGGGCCTAATACGCAGTATTTT. Its translation: CASSALAGGPNTQYF.

This clone was observed a handful of times. The CDR3 loop is CASSAQGRSNQPQHF. In nucleotides, the CDR3 is TGCGCCAGCAGCGCGCAGGGGAGGAGCAATCAGCCCCAGCATTTT. The chain combines TRBV4-1 with TRBJ1-5; D might be TRBD1 (6 bases). The CDR3 sequence is 15 residues long. CDR1 is MGHRA, CDR2 YSYEKL, per germline. V was trimmed by 5 bases and J by 1 base, leaving 12 bases between them.

The rearrangement uses TRBV5-1 and TRBJ1-3; 8 bases agree with TRBD1. The germline CDR1 and CDR2 sequences are SGHRS and YFSETQ. V trimming: 7 bases; J trimming: 2 bases; junction bases outside the gene matches: 8. The CDR3 covers 15 residues. The CDR3 bases are TGCGCCAGCCGGGACCCGGACAGGGCTGGAAACACCATATATTTT. This sequence encodes CASRDPDRAGNTIYF.

V usage is TRBV28 and J usage is TRBJ2-7, with D perhaps being TRBD1 or TRBD2 (5 bases each). This CDR3 has 12 residues. Germline lookup yields CDR1 MDHEN and CDR2 SYDVKM. The ends were cut back, 8 bases at V and 9 bases at J, with 17 bases in the middle. CDR3: CASRSRGKGQYF. CDR3 nucleotides: TGTGCCAGCCGCTCCCGGGGCAAGGGGCAGTACTTC.

The chain combines TRBV27 with TRBJ2-2; D might be TRBD2 (6 bases). CDR3 size: 14 residues. V was trimmed by 0 bases and J by 4 bases, leaving 6 bases between them. The germline V gene has CDR1 MNHEY and CDR2 SMNVEV (reference sequence). The CDR3 region is CASSLSGGTGELFF. The CDR3 coding sequence is TGTGCCAGCAGTTTATCGGGAGGCACCGGGGAGCTGTTTTTT.

The chain employs TRBV6-5 and TRBJ1-4; D is uncertain. Trimming removed 2 bases from V and 8 bases from J, with 9 bases in between. The germline V gene has CDR1 MNHEY and CDR2 SVGAGI. CDR3 size: 13 residues. CDR3 DNA: TGTGCCAGCAGTTACAGGGTTTGGGAAAAACTGTTTTTT. It encodes CASSYRVWEKLFF.

The chain combines TRBV9 with TRBJ2-7; the match to TRBD1 covers 8 bases. CDR1 SGDLS and CDR2 YYNGEE come from the germline V gene. There are 15 residues in the CDR3. Trimming removed 4 bases from V and 6 bases from J; junction bases left unmatched: 12. CDR3 coding DNA: TGTGCCAGCAGCCCACAGACAGGGGCTTACGGCGAGCAGTACTTC. Translating it yields CASSPQTGAYGEQYF.

The V call is TRBV5-6, the J call TRBJ1-2; unclear D gene. Germline V CDR1 and CDR2: SGHDT, YYEEEE. V was pared by 4 bases and J by 4 bases, with 11 bases between. The CDR3 consists of 13 residues. The CDR3 DNA reads as TGTGCCAGCAGCCGGGGTGCCGTCTATGGCTACACCTTC. Translating gives CASSRGAVYGYTF.

This clone is a singleton in its sample. The chain uses TRBV5-1 and TRBJ2-1; D is uncertain. Germline assignment: CDR1 SGHRS and CDR2 YFSETQ. Between the trimmed V and J ends, which lost 0 bases and 4 bases, there was a span of 14 bases. The CDR3 is 16 amino acids. Written as DNA, the CDR3 is TGCGCCAGCAGCTTGGTGGCAGGAGCCTTATACAATGAGCAGTTCTTC. As protein: CASSLVAGALYNEQFF.

This clone appeared a few times. The gene calls are TRBV19 and TRBJ2-2, with D unclear. This CDR3 is built from 11 residues. Per germline, CDR1 LNHDA and CDR2 SQIVND (reference sequence). The V and J ends lost 5 bases and 7 bases respectively, with 5 bases between them. This CDR3 reads CASSPDGELFF. CDR3 nucleotide sequence: TGTGCCAGTAGTCCAGACGGGGAGCTGTTTTTT.

This clone appeared a single time. J is TRBJ1-2 and V is TRBV19, with D unclear. The length of the CDR3 is 13 residues. Germline CDR1 and CDR2: LNHDA and SQIVND (reference sequence). V was cut by 3 bases and J by 4 bases, with 9 bases left in between. Here the CDR3 DNA reads TGTGCCAGTAGTATGACTGCAGGCTATGGCTACACCTTC. It translates to CASSMTAGYGYTF.

On this clone: The germline gene is not matched at one end of the junction; a read error may be the cause. This rearrangement joins TRBV6-6 to TRBJ1-1, with TRBD1 matching 9 bases. The germline gives CDR1 MNHNY, CDR2 SVGAGI (reference sequence). The CDR3 length is 13 residues. CDR3: CASRPGTGTEAFF. In DNA form, the CDR3 reads TGTGCTAGCAGGCCCGGGACAGGGACTGAAGCTTTCTTT.

The genes are TRBV18 and TRBJ2-3, with 7 positions matching TRBD2. Trimming removed 4 bases from V and 0 bases from J; junction bases left unmatched: 4. The germline gives CDR1 KGHSH, CDR2 LQKENI. This CDR3 has 15 residues. In nucleotides, the CDR3 is TGTGCCAGCTCACGGGGGGGACCTAGCACAGATACGCAGTATTTT. It specifies CASSRGGPSTDTQYF.